Included here is one TCR beta chain sequence, with context. Method: immunoSEQ multiplex PCR; TCRdb's copy keeps in-frame clones and lacks some. The profile shows about 67,000 clones, about 89% of them singletons. The sample is drawn from a study of control samples from healthy donors and cancer patients. CDR1 is SGHKS and CDR2 is YYEKEE in the germline V gene (reference sequence). V was pared by 3 bases and J by 8 bases, with 4 bases of the junction left unmatched. CDR3 length: 14 residues. What was sequenced was PBMCs. The sequence was collected from a woman in her fifties or sixties with head and neck cancer. The chain uses TRBV5-5 and TRBJ1-6; 8 nucleotides align to TRBD1. The CDR3 DNA follows: TGTGCCAGCAGCTGGGCAGGGGGCGATTCACCCCTCCACTTT. Residues: CASSWAGGDSPLHF. Complete variable domain (other parts from reference TRBV5-5 and TRBJ1-6): DAGVTQSPTHLIKTRGQQVTLRCSPISGHKSVSWYQQVLGQGPQFIFQYYEKEERGRGNFPDRFSARQFPNYSSELNVNALLLGDSALYLCASSWAGGDSPLHFGNGTRLTVT.